Presented here are 22 T cell receptor beta chains from one specimen sequenced in a study of T cell changes during pregnancy in multiple sclerosis. Sequenced by immunoSEQ multiplex PCR; TCRdb stores in-frame clones only, minus some. The sample carries approximately 73,000 clones, approximately 92% recorded once. Sequences were derived from CD4+ T cells from peripheral blood mononuclear cells, sampled before pregnancy. These receptors were obtained from a female donor with multiple sclerosis, enrolled in a pregnancy study.

This clone was seen a handful of times. The chain recombines TRBV7-2 with TRBJ1-1; D gene ambiguous. V was clipped by 8 bases and J by 1 base, with 11 bases between them. CDR3 length equals 13 residues. Per the germline V gene, CDR1 is SGHTA and CDR2 is FQGNSA. CDR3: CASGWRTNTEAFF. CDR3 in DNA: TGTGCCAGCGGGTGGAGAACGAACACTGAAGCTTTCTTT.

The chain uses TRBV6-1 and TRBJ2-7; maybe TRBD1 (6 bases). Germline lookup yields CDR1 MNHNS and CDR2 SASEGT. The V gene lost 4 bases and the J gene lost 7 bases, with 26 bases spanning the gap. There are 17 residues in the CDR3. The CDR3 reads CASSGVRDTRTVWEQYF. DNA of the CDR3: TGTGCCAGCAGTGGAGTCCGGGACACCCGAACGGTATGGGAGCAGTACTTC.

The chain links TRBV19 to TRBJ2-2; D possibly corresponds to TRBD2 (6 bases). In germline, CDR1 is LNHDA, CDR2 SQIVND (reference sequence). Trimming stripped 2 bases from V and 1 base from J, with 14 bases between. The CDR3 spans 17 residues. CDR3 in amino acids: CASSIRGGTRNTGELFF. For the CDR3, the DNA is TGTGCCAGTAGTATAAGGGGCGGGACGCGGAACACCGGGGAGCTGTTTTTT. The entire variable domain, with the rest obtained from reference TRBV19 and TRBJ2-2, is as follows: DGGITQSPKYLFRKEGQNVTLSCEQNLNHDAMYWYRQDPGQGLRLIYYSQIVNDFQKGDIAEGYSVSREKKESFPLTVTSAQKNPTAFYLCASSIRGGTRNTGELFFGEGSRLTVL.

This chain joins TRBV2 and TRBJ1-1; no definite D call. CDR1 is SNHLY and CDR2 is FYNNEI in the germline V gene. V lost 6 bases and J lost 8, with 13 bases in between. The CDR3 has 12 amino acids. DNA for the CDR3: TGTGCCAGCAGAGCTGAGGTGGTAGAAGCTTTCTTT. Translation: CASRAEVVEAFF.

The rearrangement uses TRBV6-1 and TRBJ1-3; tentative D call: TRBD1 (5 bases). Per germline, CDR1 MNHNS and CDR2 SASEGT. V was pared by 6 bases and J by 1 base, with 10 bases between. CDR3 length equals 14 residues. The CDR3 loop reads CASSIGVSGNTIYF. Here the CDR3 DNA reads TGTGCCAGCAGCATAGGGGTTTCTGGAAACACCATATATTTT.

The chain combines TRBV28 with TRBJ2-1, with 11 bases identical to TRBD2. The CDR3 has 15 residues. Per the germline V gene, CDR1 is MDHEN and CDR2 is SYDVKM. Unmatched junction bases numbered 6, after V lost 7 bases and J lost 4 bases. In nucleotides, the CDR3 is TGTGCCAGCACCTATCTAGCGGGAGGTTACAATGAGCAGTTCTTC. This gives the protein CASTYLAGGYNEQFF.

The chain joins TRBV5-1 to TRBJ1-1; D may be TRBD1 (5 bases). The germline CDR1 and CDR2 sequences are SGHRS and YFSETQ. The CDR3 is made up of 15 amino acids. V dropped 0 bases and J dropped 2 bases, with 11 bases sitting between them. CDR3 nucleotides: TGCGCCAGCAGCTTGGAGTTGGGGCTTAACACTGAAGCTTTCTTT. This encodes CASSLELGLNTEAFF. Based on the CDR3 plus reference TRBV5-1 and TRBJ1-1, the full variable domain is KAGVTQTPRYLIKTRGQQVTLSCSPISGHRSVSWYQQTPGQGLQFLFEYFSETQRNKGNFPGRFSGRQFSNSRSEMNVSTLELGDSALYLCASSLELGLNTEAFFGQGTRLTVV.

V gene TRBV10-3 combines with J gene TRBJ2-1; D possibly corresponds to TRBD2 (6 bases). V was clipped by 4 bases and J by 6 bases, with 10 bases between them. CDR1 is ENHRY, CDR2 SYGVKD, per germline. The CDR3 length is 13 residues. For the CDR3, the DNA is TGTGCCATCAGTGGACTAGAGGCCAATGAGCAGTTCTTC. It specifies CAISGLEANEQFF.

This clone has only a few counts. The V and J genes are TRBV7-2 and TRBJ1-1; a weak D match, TRBD1 (5 bases). CDR3 length equals 13 residues. Looked up from germline, CDR1 is SGHTA and CDR2 is FQGNSA. Trimming took off 1 base at V and 6 bases at J, with 9 bases between the two ends. The CDR3 spells CASSLVQVSEAFF. The CDR3 DNA sequence: TGTGCCAGCAGCTTAGTACAGGTCTCTGAAGCTTTCTTT.

The V and J genes are TRBV19 and TRBJ1-1; D is undetermined. V dropped 2 bases and J dropped 2 bases, with 9 bases sitting between them. The CDR3 has 14 residues. The germline gives CDR1 LNHDA, CDR2 SQIVND (reference sequence). CDR3 residues: CASSISVVNTEAFF. CDR3 coding DNA: TGTGCCAGTAGTATATCGGTAGTTAACACTGAAGCTTTCTTT.

This chain joins TRBV27 and TRBJ1-2, with D uncertain. The germline V gene has CDR1 MNHEY and CDR2 SMNVEV (reference sequence). Trimming cost V 3 bases and J 4 bases, with 12 bases left between them. The CDR3 runs 14 residues. The CDR3 loop reads CASSFAPIPYGYTF. The CDR3 nucleotides are TGTGCCAGCAGTTTTGCGCCAATTCCCTATGGCTACACCTTC.

The chain carries TRBV6-6 and TRBJ1-2, with D uncertain. The ends were cut back, 2 bases at V and 6 bases at J, with 10 bases in the middle. Germline values: CDR1 MNHNY, CDR2 SVGAGI (reference sequence). This CDR3 has 13 residues. The CDR3 DNA sequence: TGTGCCAGCAGTTACGGGAGAGTCGATGGCTACACCTTC. Translation: CASSYGRVDGYTF.

The chain recombines TRBV27 with TRBJ2-7; TRBD2 is a possible D gene (5 bases). The V gene's germline CDR1 is MNHEY and CDR2 SMNVEV (reference sequence). Trimming left V 5 bases short and J 3 bases short, with 20 bases between. This CDR3 region has 16 residues. The CDR3 sequence is CASSGASGRRDYEQYF. The CDR3 DNA follows: TGTGCCAGCAGTGGCGCCTCGGGTCGCCGGGACTACGAGCAGTACTTC.

This clone was picked up a small number of times. This sequence joins TRBV2 and TRBJ1-5; weak D call: TRBD1 (6 bases). In germline, CDR1 is SNHLY, CDR2 FYNNEI. V lost 7 bases to trimming and J lost 6 bases, with 16 bases between them. The CDR3 spans 14 residues. This chain's CDR3 is CASTLGHSIQPQHF. The CDR3 region has the DNA TGTGCCAGCACCTTGGGACATTCGATTCAGCCCCAGCATTTT.

The chain uses TRBV7-8 and TRBJ1-5; TRBD1 matches 9 bases. The CDR3 is 18 residues long. J gave up 2 bases and V 5 bases, and 13 bases lay outside the gene matches. CDR1 is SGHVS, CDR2 FQNEAQ, per germline. The CDR3: CASSQNSGTGSGNQPQHF. The CDR3 DNA follows: TGTGCCAGCAGCCAAAATTCCGGGACAGGGTCAGGCAATCAGCCCCAGCATTTT.

The chain has TRBV7-8 and TRBJ2-2; TRBD1 is a possible D gene (5 bases). Deletions cut 0 bases from V and 12 bases from J, with 17 bases between. The CDR3 is made up of 15 amino acids. Per germline, CDR1 SGHVS and CDR2 FQNEAQ. The CDR3 DNA reads TGTGCCAGCAGCTTAGCAGGGGCTGGTTCAGCGAAGCTGTTTTTT. As protein: CASSLAGAGSAKLFF.

This clone has just one count. The chain employs TRBV2 and TRBJ1-1; D gene unclear. Trimming took off 8 bases at V and 0 bases at J, with 13 bases between the two ends. Germline CDR1 reads SNHLY; CDR2 reads FYNNEI. CDR3 length equals 14 residues. The CDR3 is CASSSRTMNTEAFF. CDR3 in DNA: TGTGCCAGCTCGTCCAGAACCATGAACACTGAAGCTTTCTTT.

This clone came up once. V and J are TRBV6-5 and TRBJ2-3; perhaps TRBD1 as D (5 bases). The CDR3 length is 14 residues. V gave up 4 bases and J gave up 0 bases, with 8 bases separating them. The germline V gene encodes CDR1 MNHEY and CDR2 SVGAGI. CDR3 protein: CASSSQGSTDTQYF. The CDR3 bases are TGTGCCAGCAGTTCCCAGGGAAGCACAGATACGCAGTATTTT.

The rearrangement uses TRBV5-1 and TRBJ1-2; possibly TRBD1 for D (5 bases). From germline, CDR1 is SGHRS and CDR2 YFSETQ. The CDR3 consists of 12 residues. V lost 4 bases to trimming and J lost 7 bases, with 11 bases between them. The CDR3, as DNA: TGCGCCAGCAGCCTGGGGGGGGTTGGCTACACCTTC. Translation gives CASSLGGVGYTF.

V usage is TRBV5-1 and J usage is TRBJ2-3; 10 bases match TRBD2. The CDR3 is 14 amino acids. Trimming removed 1 base from V and 5 bases from J; junction bases left unmatched: 1. Germline V gives CDR1 SGHRS, CDR2 YFSETQ. CDR3 sequence (DNA): TGCGCCAGCAGCTTGAGCGGGAGGGAAGATACGCAGTATTTT. Amino acids: CASSLSGREDTQYF.

J is TRBJ2-1 and V is TRBV5-1; weak D call: TRBD1 (5 bases). Trimming removed 2 bases from V and 5 bases from J, with 11 bases in between. This CDR3 region has 14 residues. Per the germline V gene, CDR1 is SGHRS and CDR2 is YFSETQ. The CDR3 loop reads CASSFKGLDNEQFF. DNA for the CDR3: TGCGCCAGCAGCTTTAAGGGGTTGGACAATGAGCAGTTCTTC.

The rearrangement joins TRBV21-1 to TRBJ2-7; TRBD2, the table's D call, lacks a check against the DNA. TRBV21-1 is a pseudogene locus. This CDR3 is 17 amino acids long. In DNA form, the CDR3 reads TGTGCCAGCAGCAGGCGCGGCACTAGCGGGCCCACCTACGAGCAGTACTTC. Translation gives CASSRRGTSGPTYEQYF.